This T cell receptor beta chain stems from a study of CD8 T cells in ankylosing spondylitis. TCRdb ran MiXCR on the 5' RACE reads and lists one entry per CDR3 protein. This repertoire shows 300,000 to 350,000 distinct CDR3 sequences, roughly 20% found once; its top ten account for 3.5%. The V end lost 3 bases, the J end lost 6 bases, and 12 bases lay between the germline ends. The CDR3 spans 14 residues. The genes are TRBV6-7 and TRBJ2-1; D is tentatively TRBD1 or TRBD2 (6 bases each). TRBV6-7 is labeled an ORF, and its function is uncertain. The origin of this receptor is a female donor with ankylosing spondylitis or in good health (not recorded which). Sequenced material: blood, either unsorted or a sorted T cell fraction (not recorded which). The CDR3 region is CASSYTEGGNEQFF. The CDR3 DNA reads TGTGCCAGCAGTTATACGGAGGGGGGCAATGAGCAGTTCTTC.